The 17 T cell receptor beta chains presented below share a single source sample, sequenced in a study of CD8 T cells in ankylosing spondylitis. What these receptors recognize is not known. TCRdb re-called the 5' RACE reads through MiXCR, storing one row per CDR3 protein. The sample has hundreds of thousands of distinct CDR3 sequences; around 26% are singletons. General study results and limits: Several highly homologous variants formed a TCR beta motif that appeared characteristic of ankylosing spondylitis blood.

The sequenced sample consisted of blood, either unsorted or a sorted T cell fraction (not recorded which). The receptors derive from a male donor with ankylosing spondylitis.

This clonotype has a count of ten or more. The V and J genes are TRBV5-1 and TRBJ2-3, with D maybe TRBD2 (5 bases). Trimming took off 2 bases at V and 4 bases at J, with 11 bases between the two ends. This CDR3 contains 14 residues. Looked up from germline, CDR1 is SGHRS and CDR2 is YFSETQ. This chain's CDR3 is CASSFDGNADTQYF. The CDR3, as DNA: TGCGCCAGCAGCTTTGACGGGAACGCAGATACGCAGTATTTT.

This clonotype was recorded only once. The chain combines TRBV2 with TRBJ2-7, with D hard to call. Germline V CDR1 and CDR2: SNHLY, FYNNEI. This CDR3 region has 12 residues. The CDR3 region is CASRALEGEQYF. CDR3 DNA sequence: TGTGCTAGCCGGGCGTTAGAAGGCGAGCAGTACTTC.

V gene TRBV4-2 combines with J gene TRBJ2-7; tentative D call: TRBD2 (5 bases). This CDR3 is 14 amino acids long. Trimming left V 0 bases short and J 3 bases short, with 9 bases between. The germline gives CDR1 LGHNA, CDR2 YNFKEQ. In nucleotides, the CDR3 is TGTGCCAGCAGCCAAGAGAATCGGGGCTACGAGCAGTACTTC. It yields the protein CASSQENRGYEQYF.

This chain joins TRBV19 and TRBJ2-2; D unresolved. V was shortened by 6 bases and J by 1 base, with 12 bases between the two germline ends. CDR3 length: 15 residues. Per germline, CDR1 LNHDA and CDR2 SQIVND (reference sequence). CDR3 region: CASSPQAVNTGELFF. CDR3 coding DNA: TGTGCCAGTAGCCCTCAGGCGGTGAACACCGGGGAGCTGTTTTTT.

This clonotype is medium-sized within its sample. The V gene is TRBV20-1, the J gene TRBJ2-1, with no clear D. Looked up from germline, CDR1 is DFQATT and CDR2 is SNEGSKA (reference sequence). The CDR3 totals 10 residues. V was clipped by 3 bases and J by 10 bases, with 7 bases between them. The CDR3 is CSARKKEQFF. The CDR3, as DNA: TGCAGTGCTAGGAAAAAGGAGCAGTTCTTC.

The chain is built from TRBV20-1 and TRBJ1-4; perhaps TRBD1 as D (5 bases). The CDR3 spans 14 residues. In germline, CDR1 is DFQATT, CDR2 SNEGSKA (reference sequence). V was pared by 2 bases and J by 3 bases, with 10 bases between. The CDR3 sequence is CSARTQAANEKLFF. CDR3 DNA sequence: TGCAGTGCTAGAACACAGGCGGCTAATGAAAAACTGTTTTTT.

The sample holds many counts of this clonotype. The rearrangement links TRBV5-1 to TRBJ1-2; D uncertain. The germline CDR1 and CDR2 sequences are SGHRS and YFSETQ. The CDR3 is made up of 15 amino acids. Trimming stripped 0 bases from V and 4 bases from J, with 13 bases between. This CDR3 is CASSLDGMEAYGYTF. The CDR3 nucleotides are TGCGCCAGCAGCTTGGATGGGATGGAGGCCTATGGCTACACCTTC.

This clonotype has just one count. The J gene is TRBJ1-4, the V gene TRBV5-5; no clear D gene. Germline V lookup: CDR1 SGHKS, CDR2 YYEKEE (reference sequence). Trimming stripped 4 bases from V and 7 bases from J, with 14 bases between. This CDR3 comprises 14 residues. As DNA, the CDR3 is TGTGCCAGCAGCCTGGCCTTAATGCGTGAAAAACTGTTTTTT. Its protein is CASSLALMREKLFF.

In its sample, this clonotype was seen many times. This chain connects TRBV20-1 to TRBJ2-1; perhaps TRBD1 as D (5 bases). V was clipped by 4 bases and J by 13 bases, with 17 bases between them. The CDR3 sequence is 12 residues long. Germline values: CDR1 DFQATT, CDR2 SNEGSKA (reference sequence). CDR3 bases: TGCAGTGCTATGGGGCTTTCGTGGCCCCAGTTCTTC. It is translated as CSAMGLSWPQFF.

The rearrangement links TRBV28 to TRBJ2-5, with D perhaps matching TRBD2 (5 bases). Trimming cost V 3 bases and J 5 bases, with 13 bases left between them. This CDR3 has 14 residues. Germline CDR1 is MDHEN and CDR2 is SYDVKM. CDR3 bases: TGTGCCAGCAGTTTCAGCGGCCCTGGGGAGACCCAGTACTTC. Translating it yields CASSFSGPGETQYF. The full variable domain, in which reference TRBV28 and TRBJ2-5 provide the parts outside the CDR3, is DVKVTQSSRYLVKRTGEKVFLECVQDMDHENMFWYRQDPGLGLRLIYFSYDVKMKEKGDIPEGYSVSREKKERFSLILESASTNQTSMYLCASSFSGPGETQYFGPGTRLLVL.

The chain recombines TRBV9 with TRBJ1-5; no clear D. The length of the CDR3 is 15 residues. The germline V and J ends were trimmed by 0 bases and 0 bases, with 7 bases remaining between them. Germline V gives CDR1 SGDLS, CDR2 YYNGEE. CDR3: CASSVDDRSNQPQHF. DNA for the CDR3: TGTGCCAGCAGCGTAGATGACCGTAGCAATCAGCCCCAGCATTTT.

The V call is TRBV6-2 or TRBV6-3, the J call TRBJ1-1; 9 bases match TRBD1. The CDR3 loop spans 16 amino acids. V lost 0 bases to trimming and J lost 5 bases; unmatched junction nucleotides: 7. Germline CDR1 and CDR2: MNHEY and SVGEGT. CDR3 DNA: TGTGCCAGCAGTTACTCCGCCTGGGACAGGGTTACTGAAGCTTTCTTT. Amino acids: CASSYSAWDRVTEAFF.

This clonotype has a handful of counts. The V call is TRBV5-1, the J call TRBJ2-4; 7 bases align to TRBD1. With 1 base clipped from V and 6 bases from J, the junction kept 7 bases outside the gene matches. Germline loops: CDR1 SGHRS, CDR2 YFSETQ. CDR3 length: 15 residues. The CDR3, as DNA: TGCGCCAGCAGCTTGCCCGACAGGGTGGGAAACATTCAGTACTTC. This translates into CASSLPDRVGNIQYF.

The CDR3 DNA reads as TGCAGTGCCCGGACTAGCGATAACAAAAACATTCAGTACTTC. As protein: CSARTSDNKNIQYF. The V call is TRBV20-1, the J call TRBJ2-4; TRBD2 agrees at 9 bases. CDR1 is DFQATT, CDR2 SNEGSKA, per germline (reference sequence). Trimming removed 6 bases from V and 3 bases from J; junction bases left unmatched: 6. This CDR3 spans 14 amino acids.

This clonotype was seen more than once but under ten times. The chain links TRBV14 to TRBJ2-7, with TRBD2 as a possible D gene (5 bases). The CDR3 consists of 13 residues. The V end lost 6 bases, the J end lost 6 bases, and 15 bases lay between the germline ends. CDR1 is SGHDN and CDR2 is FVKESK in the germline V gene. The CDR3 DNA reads TGTGCCAGCAGTCGAGAGCGGAGGACCGAGCAGTACTTC. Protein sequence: CASSRERRTEQYF. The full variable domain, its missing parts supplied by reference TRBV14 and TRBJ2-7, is EAGVTQFPSHSVIEKGQTVTLRCDPISGHDNLYWYRRVMGKEIKFLLHFVKESKQDESGMPNNRFLAERTGGTYSTLKVQPAELEDSGVYFCASSRERRTEQYFGPGTRLTVT.

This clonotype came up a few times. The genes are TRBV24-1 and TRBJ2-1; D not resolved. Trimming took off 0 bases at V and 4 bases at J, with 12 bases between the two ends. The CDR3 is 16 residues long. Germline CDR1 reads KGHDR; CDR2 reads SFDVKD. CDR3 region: CATSDLTEPKYNEQFF. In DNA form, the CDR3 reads TGTGCCACCAGTGATTTGACGGAACCGAAGTACAATGAGCAGTTCTTC.

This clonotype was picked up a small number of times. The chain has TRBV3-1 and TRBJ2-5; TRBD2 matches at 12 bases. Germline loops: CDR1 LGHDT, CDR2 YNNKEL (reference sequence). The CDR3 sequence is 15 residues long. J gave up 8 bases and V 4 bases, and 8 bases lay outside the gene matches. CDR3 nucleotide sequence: TGTGCCAGCAGCCGACTAGCGGGAGTAAGGGGTACCCAGTACTTC. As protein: CASSRLAGVRGTQYF.